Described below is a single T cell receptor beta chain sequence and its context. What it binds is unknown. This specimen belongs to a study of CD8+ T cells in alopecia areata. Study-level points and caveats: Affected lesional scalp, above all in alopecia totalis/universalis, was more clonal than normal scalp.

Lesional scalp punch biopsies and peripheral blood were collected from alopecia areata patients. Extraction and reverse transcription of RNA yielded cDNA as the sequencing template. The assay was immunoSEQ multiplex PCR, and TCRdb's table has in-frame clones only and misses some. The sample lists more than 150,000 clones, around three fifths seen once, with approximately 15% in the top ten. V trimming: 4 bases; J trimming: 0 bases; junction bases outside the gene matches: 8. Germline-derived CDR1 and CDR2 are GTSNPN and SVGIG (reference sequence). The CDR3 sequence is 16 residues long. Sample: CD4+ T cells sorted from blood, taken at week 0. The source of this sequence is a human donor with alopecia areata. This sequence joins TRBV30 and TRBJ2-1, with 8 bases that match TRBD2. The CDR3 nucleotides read TGTGCCTGGAATCCTACAAGCGGGGGCTCCTACAATGAGCAGTTCTTC. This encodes CAWNPTSGGSYNEQFF.